The clone carrying this TCR beta chain has ten or more counts. What it recognizes is unknown. The CDR3 consists of 18 residues. Between the trimmed V and J ends, which lost 5 bases and 7 bases, there was a span of 24 bases. Germline V lookup: CDR1 SEHNR, CDR2 FQNEAQ (reference sequence). The data were obtained in a study of T cell repertoires in cytomegalovirus infection. Study-wide context: Based on public TCR beta signatures, there were indications of CMV infection and of a matching HLA type. Broader study findings: Dominant in the ex vivo response were TCR beta clonotypes restricted by HLA-C and specific for CMV. Identification of carriers of CMV plus the relevant HLA was achieved through cumulative public TCR beta family frequency.

From the reads, TCRdb called clonotypes with MiXCR, one entry per CDR3 protein. The sample lists 20,000 or so distinct CDR3 sequences; 20% to 25% were seen once. This sample comprised CD8+ T cells from cultured PBMCs, obtained from culture after CMV antigen stimulation. The receptor comes from a human donor in good health (CMV status not recorded). Some clones in this sample may be carry-over from other donors' samples. The rearrangement links TRBV7-9 to TRBJ1-6; possibly TRBD1 for D (6 bases). The CDR3 DNA follows: TGTGCCAGCAGCGGCCCGCGGGGGGGCTCGGAGCCAAATTCACCCCTCCACTTT. This codes for CASSGPRGGSEPNSPLHF.